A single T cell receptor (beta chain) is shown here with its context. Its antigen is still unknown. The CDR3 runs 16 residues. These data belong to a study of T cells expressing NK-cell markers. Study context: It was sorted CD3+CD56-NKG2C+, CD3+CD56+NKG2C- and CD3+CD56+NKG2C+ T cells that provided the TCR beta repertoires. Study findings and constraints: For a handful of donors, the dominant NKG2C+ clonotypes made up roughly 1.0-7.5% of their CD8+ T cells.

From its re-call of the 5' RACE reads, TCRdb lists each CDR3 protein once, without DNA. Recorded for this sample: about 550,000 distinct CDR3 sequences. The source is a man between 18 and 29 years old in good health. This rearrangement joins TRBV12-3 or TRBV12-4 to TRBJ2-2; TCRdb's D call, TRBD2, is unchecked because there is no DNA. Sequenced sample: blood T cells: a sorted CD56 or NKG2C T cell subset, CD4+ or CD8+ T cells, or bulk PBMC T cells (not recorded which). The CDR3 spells CASSSSGKTNTGELFF.